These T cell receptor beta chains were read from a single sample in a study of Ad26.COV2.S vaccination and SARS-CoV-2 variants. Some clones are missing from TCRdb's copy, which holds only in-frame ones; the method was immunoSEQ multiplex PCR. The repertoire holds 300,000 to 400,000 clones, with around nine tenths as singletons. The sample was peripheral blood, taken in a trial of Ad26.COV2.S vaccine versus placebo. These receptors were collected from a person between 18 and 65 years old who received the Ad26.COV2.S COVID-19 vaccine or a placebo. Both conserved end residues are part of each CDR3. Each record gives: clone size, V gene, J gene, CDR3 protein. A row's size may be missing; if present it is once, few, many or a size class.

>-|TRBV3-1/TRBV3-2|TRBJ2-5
CASSQGPGTGNGETQYF
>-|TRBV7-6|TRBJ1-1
CASSPGTGDRYTEAFF
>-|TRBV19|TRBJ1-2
CASSMGDTYGYTF
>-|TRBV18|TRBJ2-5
CASSPRTSGRFSQETQYF
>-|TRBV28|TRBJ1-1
CASSSGQVRGTEAFF
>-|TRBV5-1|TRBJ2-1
CASSQGLYNEQFF
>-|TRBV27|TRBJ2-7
CASSLTPDRTYEQYF
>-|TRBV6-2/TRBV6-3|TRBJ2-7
CASSWFRDREQYF
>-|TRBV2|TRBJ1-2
CASSEGVNNYGYTF
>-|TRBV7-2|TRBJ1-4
CASSIQGGNEKLFF
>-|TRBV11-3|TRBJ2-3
CASSFASDTQYF
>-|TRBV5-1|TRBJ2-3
CASSFGVTDTQYF
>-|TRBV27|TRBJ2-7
CASSKRHRGGVWQYF
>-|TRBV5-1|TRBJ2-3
CASSLAGHAGTDTQYF
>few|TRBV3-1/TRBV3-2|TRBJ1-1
CASSNPGERATEAFF
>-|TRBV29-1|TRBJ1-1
CSVVDIWNTEAFF
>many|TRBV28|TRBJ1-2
CASRGGTYNYGYTF
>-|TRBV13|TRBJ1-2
CASRLATGRGGYTF
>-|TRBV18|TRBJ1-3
CASSPPQGTGGNTIYF
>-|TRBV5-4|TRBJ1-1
CASSFSGNAEAFF
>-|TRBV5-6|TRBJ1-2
CASSLSVARGAYGYTF
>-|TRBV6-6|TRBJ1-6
CASSYRGQGNSPLHF
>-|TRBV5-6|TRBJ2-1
CASSFYSGTGSYNEQFF
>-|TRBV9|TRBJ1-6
CASSGTGDNSPLHF
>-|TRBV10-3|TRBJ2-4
CAISESDLDRGKNIQYF
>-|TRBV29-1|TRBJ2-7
CSARTGGYEQYF
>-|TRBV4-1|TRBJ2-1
CASSQDRGFYNEQFF
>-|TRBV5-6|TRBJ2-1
CASSLRGTTNEQFF
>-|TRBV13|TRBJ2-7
CASSPPGRPEQYF
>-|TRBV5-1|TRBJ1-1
CASSFRGQYTEAFF
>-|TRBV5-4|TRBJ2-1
CASSLGTGSHNEQFF
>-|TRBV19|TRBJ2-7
CASSIYGAGAAYEQYF
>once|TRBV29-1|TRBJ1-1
CSGELNTEAFF
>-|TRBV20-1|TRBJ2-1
CSARWGIEQFF
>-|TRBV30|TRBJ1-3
CACSELRAGNTIYF
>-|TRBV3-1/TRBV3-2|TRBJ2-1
CASSQDLQTGVLF
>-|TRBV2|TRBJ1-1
CASSEAGGSNTEAFF
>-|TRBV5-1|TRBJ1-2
CASSFYGYGYTF
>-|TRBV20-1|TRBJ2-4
CSARAGDIQYF
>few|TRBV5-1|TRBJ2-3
CASNLRVGADTQYF
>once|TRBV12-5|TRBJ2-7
CASGSTAQYF
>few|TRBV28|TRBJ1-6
CASSRDSNSPLHF
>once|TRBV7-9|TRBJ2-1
CASSFSGKDEQFF
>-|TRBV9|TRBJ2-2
CASSAQQGVAGELFF
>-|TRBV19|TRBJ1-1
CASSTVAGGTEAFF
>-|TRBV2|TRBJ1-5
CASSEARDQPQHF
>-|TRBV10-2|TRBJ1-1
CASSEGRRTEAFF
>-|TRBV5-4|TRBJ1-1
CASSTGQKNTEAFF
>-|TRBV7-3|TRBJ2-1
CASSLAGGQSNEQFF
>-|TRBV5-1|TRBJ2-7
CASSPKRDRKSYEQYF
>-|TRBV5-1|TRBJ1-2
CASSLEGAHNYGYTF
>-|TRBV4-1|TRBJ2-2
CASSQDVGANTGELFF
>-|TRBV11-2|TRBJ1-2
CASSRSGTDIGYTF
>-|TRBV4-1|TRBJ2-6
CASSQEAGLGSGANVLTF